Sequencing of this T cell receptor (beta chain) was carried out in a study of cytomegalovirus exposure and HLA in healthy donors. Overall study context: Both the roughly 120 validation repertoires and the approximately 670 first-cohort repertoires used the same platform, as reported by a later analysis.

Trimming cost V 0 bases and J 9 bases, with 13 bases left between them. Per germline, CDR1 SGDLS and CDR2 YYNGEE. CDR3 size: 14 residues. Data came from immunoSEQ multiplex PCR; TCRdb stores just in-frame clones and leaves some out. The data contain around 150,000 clones, 70% to 90% of them singletons. The study, taken as a whole, reports: Researchers counted approximately 160 TCR beta chains as cytomegalovirus-associated. In vitro confirmation showed a few CMV-associated chains to be CMV antigen specific. The classifier reportedly diagnosed cytomegalovirus status with high specificity and sensitivity.

This clone occurred once. As yet, its antigen is unknown. The sequencing sample was made of PBMCs. This receptor was obtained from a man between 25 and 39 years old in good health and CMV-seropositive. The chain couples TRBV9 to TRBJ2-1; tentative D call: TRBD2 (6 bases). CDR3 nucleotides: TGTGCCAGCAGCGTAGGCCTTGAGGAGGGTGAGCAGTTCTTC. This codes for CASSVGLEEGEQFF.